Following are 24 T cell receptor beta chains from one sample sequenced in a study of monozygotic twins with inflammatory bowel disease. From its re-call of the 5' RACE reads, TCRdb lists each CDR3 protein once, without DNA. This sample lists 350,000 to 500,000 distinct CDR3 sequences; its ten largest clones have 2% to 2.5%. Sequencing input: blood. The receptors were sampled from a human donor with ulcerative colitis or Crohn's disease, or a healthy co-twin of an affected twin (not recorded which).

The chain has TRBV7-8 and TRBJ1-2. This CDR3 is 15 amino acids long. Germline V lookup: CDR1 SGHVS, CDR2 FQNEAQ. The CDR3 here is CASSLEGRVAYGYTF.

The V and J genes are TRBV27 and TRBJ2-7; the TRBD1 assignment by TCRdb is unverifiable without DNA. Germline CDR1 MNHEY, CDR2 SMNVEV (reference sequence). This CDR3 comprises 15 residues. The CDR3 here is CASSWQGAAPYEQYF.

The chain recombines TRBV5-1 with TRBJ1-1. This CDR3 contains 15 residues. Germline V lookup: CDR1 SGHRS, CDR2 YFSETQ. The CDR3 here is CASSLGLIEGTEAFF.

The V gene is TRBV6-6, the J gene TRBJ2-5; the D call of TRBD1 rests on TCRdb alone, since no DNA is present to check it. Germline-derived CDR1 and CDR2 are MNHNY and SVGAGI (reference sequence). CDR3 length: 13 residues. This CDR3 is CASRLRGIETQYF.

V usage is TRBV3-1 and J usage is TRBJ1-5; TCRdb returns TRBD1, unconfirmable since there is no DNA. The length of the CDR3 is 14 residues. The germline V gene has CDR1 LGHDT and CDR2 YNNKEL (reference sequence). This CDR3 is CASSQGNRDQPQHF.

The chain couples TRBV20-1 to TRBJ2-5. The CDR3 runs to 13 residues. The germline CDR1 and CDR2 sequences are DFQATT and SNEGSKA (reference sequence). This CDR3 reads CSASWVAEETQYF.

This clonotype registers medium-sized by frequency. This CDR3 is CAIQREWDQETQYF. This chain uses TRBV28 with TRBJ2-5; TCRdb gives TRBD2 as the D gene, but with no DNA this cannot be confirmed. Per the germline V gene, CDR1 is MDHEN and CDR2 is SYDVKM. CDR3 length: 14 amino acids.

The chain has TRBV24-1 and TRBJ2-5; lacking DNA, the TRBD1 call made by TCRdb goes unchecked. The CDR3 sequence is 15 residues long. Germline CDR1 and CDR2: KGHDR and SFDVKD. The CDR3 here is CATSAGTGAMETQYF.

This chain joins TRBV15 and TRBJ2-6; lacking DNA, the TRBD2 call made by TCRdb goes unchecked. Germline assignment: CDR1 LNHNV and CDR2 YYDKDF (reference sequence). There are 17 residues in the CDR3. CDR3 amino acids: CATRGLAGEPGANVLTF.

The chain recombines TRBV10-3 with TRBJ2-5. Germline assignment: CDR1 ENHRY and CDR2 SYGVKD. This CDR3 contains 13 residues. The CDR3 loop is CAISAGGKETQYF.

V gene TRBV5-1 combines with J gene TRBJ2-3; TCRdb returns TRBD2, unconfirmable since there is no DNA. This CDR3 spans 14 amino acids. Looked up from germline, CDR1 is SGHRS and CDR2 is YFSETQ. The CDR3 region is CASRPSSYTDTQYF.

This chain connects TRBV18 to TRBJ2-3; absent DNA, TCRdb's TRBD2 call cannot be checked. The CDR3 is 15 residues long. Germline CDR1 reads KGHSH; CDR2 reads LQKENI. The CDR3 region is CASSTTSGDTDTQYF.

V is TRBV6-5 and J is TRBJ1-3; the TCRdb call, TRBD1, lacks DNA for checking. The CDR3 length is 16 residues. In germline, CDR1 is MNHEY, CDR2 SVGAGI. The CDR3 loop is CASSYSDRAWGNTIYF.

The V gene is TRBV7-2, the J gene TRBJ2-7; the TCRdb call, TRBD1, lacks DNA for checking. This CDR3 is 15 amino acids long. Per germline, CDR1 SGHTA and CDR2 FQGNSA. The CDR3 sequence: CASSLDRSGGGEQYF.

The genes are TRBV11-2 and TRBJ2-2. Germline values: CDR1 SGHAT, CDR2 FQNNGV. CDR3 size: 15 residues. The CDR3 sequence: CASDLSGLNTGELFF.

This chain connects TRBV4-1 to TRBJ2-7. CDR3 size: 14 residues. The germline V gene has CDR1 MGHRA and CDR2 YSYEKL. The CDR3 loop is CASSQVGVSYEQYF.

The rearrangement joins TRBV3-1 to TRBJ2-4; TCRdb selects TRBD2, and the lack of DNA leaves this call unchecked. Germline CDR1 reads LGHDT; CDR2 reads YNNKEL (reference sequence). The CDR3 has 19 amino acids. The CDR3 here is CASSKGLAGGVLAKNIQYF.

The V and J genes are TRBV29-1 and TRBJ1-2; the D call of TRBD1 rests on TCRdb alone, since no DNA is present to check it. CDR3 length: 12 amino acids. Germline loops: CDR1 SQVTM, CDR2 ANQGSEA. The CDR3 is CSVVGGNYGYTF.

This chain links TRBV5-1 with TRBJ2-5; TCRdb calls TRBD2, which cannot be checked without DNA. Germline assignment: CDR1 SGHRS and CDR2 YFSETQ. This CDR3 contains 14 residues. The CDR3 spells CASRGAWDQETQYF.

The V gene is TRBV9, the J gene TRBJ1-5. The CDR3 has 13 amino acids. The germline gives CDR1 SGDLS, CDR2 YYNGEE. CDR3 sequence reads: CASSVGINQPQHF.

V gene TRBV7-2 combines with J gene TRBJ2-7. The CDR3 runs 11 residues. Per germline, CDR1 SGHTA and CDR2 FQGNSA. The CDR3 is CASSFQYEQYF.

The rearrangement uses TRBV5-1 and TRBJ1-3; the D call of TRBD1 rests on TCRdb alone, since no DNA is present to check it. This CDR3 is built from 15 residues. Germline lookup yields CDR1 SGHRS and CDR2 YFSETQ. CDR3 loop: CASSFDREPGNTIYF.

J is TRBJ2-1 and V is TRBV20-1; TCRdb outputs TRBD2, but without DNA this stays unchecked. CDR3 length: 13 residues. The germline V gene encodes CDR1 DFQATT and CDR2 SNEGSKA (reference sequence). This CDR3 is CSAPLAGSNEQFF.

The chain employs TRBV7-2 and TRBJ2-5; without DNA, the TCRdb call of TRBD2 cannot be checked. Germline loops: CDR1 SGHTA, CDR2 FQGNSA. This CDR3 has 13 residues. CDR3 protein: CATRRGSQETQYF.